This is a list of T cell receptor beta chains from one sample in a study of vaccination and CD4 T cells after COVID-19. TCRdb re-analysed the PCR reads in MiXCR, keeping a single row per CDR3 protein. In the table there are about 14,000 distinct CDR3 sequences, around a third of which are singletons. Their target antigens are unknown. The sample in question was CD4+ T cells from blood, cultured in vitro, obtained after SARS-CoV-2 vaccination. All receptors come from a human donor who had recovered from COVID-19. CDR3s include the opening cysteine and the closing phenylalanine or tryptophan. Fields, in order: clone size, V gene, CDR3 length, D gene, J gene, CDR3 DNA, CDR3 protein. D genes are given only for firm matches. Part of the rows lack a size; the others show once, few, many or a class for expanded clones.

abundance: .; v_gene: TRBV28; len: 16; d_gene: .; j_gene: TRBJ1-5; CDR3nt: TGTGCCAGCAGTCCATCTCAGGGGATTAGCAATCAGCCCCAGCATTTT; CDR3aa: CASSPSQGISNQPQHF
abundance: few; v_gene: TRBV24-1; len: 16; d_gene: TRBD1; j_gene: TRBJ2-3; CDR3nt: TGTGCCACCAGTGATTTTCAGGGGGCGGATTCAGATACGCAGTATTTT; CDR3aa: CATSDFQGADSDTQYF
abundance: .; v_gene: TRBV6-5; len: 13; d_gene: .; j_gene: TRBJ2-1; CDR3nt: TGTGCCAGCAGTTCTCGATGGAGCCCCGAGCAGTTCTTC; CDR3aa: CASSSRWSPEQFF
abundance: .; v_gene: TRBV30; len: 13; d_gene: TRBD1; j_gene: TRBJ1-2; CDR3nt: TGTGCCCGGTCCGGGACAGGGGGCTATGGCTACACCTTC; CDR3aa: CARSGTGGYGYTF
abundance: few; v_gene: TRBV24-1; len: 14; d_gene: TRBD1; j_gene: TRBJ1-5; CDR3nt: TGTGCCACCAGTAATCCGGGACAGGGTCAGCCCCAGCATTTT; CDR3aa: CATSNPGQGQPQHF
abundance: .; v_gene: TRBV5-1; len: 15; d_gene: .; j_gene: TRBJ2-2; CDR3nt: TGCGCCAGCAGCACCACAGGACAGAACACCGGGGAGCTGTTTTTT; CDR3aa: CASSTTGQNTGELFF
abundance: .; v_gene: TRBV24-1; len: 14; d_gene: .; j_gene: TRBJ1-5; CDR3nt: TGTGCCACCAGTGATTTGTTGGTCAATCAGCCCCAGCATTTT; CDR3aa: CATSDLLVNQPQHF
abundance: .; v_gene: TRBV20-1; len: 19; d_gene: TRBD2; j_gene: TRBJ2-3; CDR3nt: TGCAGTGCTAGTCACCTTGAAGCGGGAGGAACCTTTAGCACAGATACGCAGTATTTT; CDR3aa: CSASHLEAGGTFSTDTQYF
abundance: .; v_gene: TRBV28; len: 13; d_gene: .; j_gene: TRBJ1-2; CDR3nt: TGTGCCAGCAGTTTACAGACTAACTATGGCTACACCTTC; CDR3aa: CASSLQTNYGYTF
abundance: .; v_gene: TRBV20-1; len: 14; d_gene: .; j_gene: TRBJ2-5; CDR3nt: TGCAGTGCTAACGACCGAGGGGGACAAGAGACCCAGTACTTC; CDR3aa: CSANDRGGQETQYF
abundance: .; v_gene: TRBV6-4; len: 13; d_gene: .; j_gene: TRBJ1-1; CDR3nt: TGTGCCAGCAGTGACAGGTCGGACACTGAAGCTTTCTTT; CDR3aa: CASSDRSDTEAFF
abundance: few; v_gene: TRBV27; len: 13; d_gene: .; j_gene: TRBJ1-1; CDR3nt: TGTGCCAGCAGTCCTCCCCCGGGGGCGGTAGCTTTCTTT; CDR3aa: CASSPPPGAVAFF
abundance: .; v_gene: TRBV14; len: 13; d_gene: .; j_gene: TRBJ2-2; CDR3nt: TGTGCCAGCAGCCAAGTCTTGGGCGGGGAGCTGTTTTTT; CDR3aa: CASSQVLGGELFF
abundance: .; v_gene: TRBV20-1; len: 12; d_gene: .; j_gene: TRBJ2-7; CDR3nt: TGCAGTGCTAGACCAGACTCCTACGGGCAGTACTTC; CDR3aa: CSARPDSYGQYF
abundance: .; v_gene: TRBV7-2; len: 15; d_gene: .; j_gene: TRBJ2-1; CDR3nt: TGTGCCAGCAGCTTAGTTTTGGCAGACAACAATGAGCAGTTCTTC; CDR3aa: CASSLVLADNNEQFF
abundance: few; v_gene: TRBV6-2/TRBV6-3; len: 15; d_gene: .; j_gene: TRBJ1-5; CDR3nt: TGTGCCAGCAGAACCGGGACTCTGGGGAAACAGCCCCAGCATTTT; CDR3aa: CASRTGTLGKQPQHF
abundance: few; v_gene: TRBV5-4; len: 15; d_gene: TRBD1; j_gene: TRBJ1-2; CDR3nt: TGTGCCAGCAGCCAGGGGGGACAGGGAAGTTATGGCTACACCTTC; CDR3aa: CASSQGGQGSYGYTF
abundance: .; v_gene: TRBV19; len: 13; d_gene: .; j_gene: TRBJ1-5; CDR3nt: TGTGCCAGTAACAGGGAGGGAGGTCAGCCCCAGCATTTT; CDR3aa: CASNREGGQPQHF
abundance: few; v_gene: TRBV7-9; len: 13; d_gene: .; j_gene: TRBJ2-3; CDR3nt: TGTGCCAGCAGCCCCAAAGGGCCAGATACGCAGTATTTT; CDR3aa: CASSPKGPDTQYF
abundance: .; v_gene: TRBV27; len: 16; d_gene: TRBD2; j_gene: TRBJ2-2; CDR3nt: TGTGCCAGCAGTTCTGGACTAGCGGGAGGGCCAGGGGAGCTGTTTTTT; CDR3aa: CASSSGLAGGPGELFF
abundance: .; v_gene: TRBV7-8; len: 14; d_gene: TRBD1; j_gene: TRBJ1-5; CDR3nt: TGTGCCAGCAGCTTAGTACAGGGGACTCAGCCCCAGCATTTT; CDR3aa: CASSLVQGTQPQHF
abundance: .; v_gene: TRBV29-1; len: 13; d_gene: .; j_gene: TRBJ1-2; CDR3nt: TGCAGCGGCCTGGGCCATTCGAACTATGGCTACACCTTC; CDR3aa: CSGLGHSNYGYTF
abundance: few; v_gene: TRBV11-2; len: 16; d_gene: TRBD2; j_gene: TRBJ2-5; CDR3nt: TGTGCCAGCAGCTTAGCCTTGGCGGGAGGGCAAGAGACCCAGTACTTC; CDR3aa: CASSLALAGGQETQYF
abundance: .; v_gene: TRBV15; len: 12; d_gene: TRBD1; j_gene: TRBJ1-2; CDR3nt: TGTGCCACCAGTAGACAGGGCTATGGCTACACCTTC; CDR3aa: CATSRQGYGYTF
abundance: few; v_gene: TRBV7-6; len: 14; d_gene: .; j_gene: TRBJ2-5; CDR3nt: TGTGCCAGCAGCTTCACAGGGGGAGGGGAGACCCAGTACTTC; CDR3aa: CASSFTGGGETQYF
abundance: .; v_gene: TRBV5-4; len: 15; d_gene: TRBD1; j_gene: TRBJ2-3; CDR3nt: TGTGCCAGCAGCTTGAGAAGGGCAGGGGGAGATACGCAGTATTTT; CDR3aa: CASSLRRAGGDTQYF
abundance: few; v_gene: TRBV6-1; len: 13; d_gene: .; j_gene: TRBJ2-7; CDR3nt: TGTGCCAGCAGTGAAGCCCTCCCCTACGAGCAGTACTTC; CDR3aa: CASSEALPYEQYF
abundance: .; v_gene: TRBV28; len: 13; d_gene: .; j_gene: TRBJ1-2; CDR3nt: TGTGCCAGCAGCATCGGGCGGCATAGCGGCTACACCTTC; CDR3aa: CASSIGRHSGYTF
abundance: .; v_gene: TRBV20-1; len: 15; d_gene: .; j_gene: TRBJ1-3; CDR3nt: TGCAGTGCTAGAGATGCGGACAGCTCTGGAAACACCATATATTTT; CDR3aa: CSARDADSSGNTIYF
abundance: few; v_gene: TRBV18; len: 13; d_gene: .; j_gene: TRBJ1-5; CDR3nt: TGTGCCAGCTCACGGACAGTCAATCAGCCCCAGCATTTT; CDR3aa: CASSRTVNQPQHF
abundance: few; v_gene: TRBV24-1; len: 17; d_gene: TRBD1; j_gene: TRBJ2-3; CDR3nt: TGTGCCACCAGTGACCCCGGGACAGGGGGCCACACAGATACGCAGTATTTT; CDR3aa: CATSDPGTGGHTDTQYF
abundance: .; v_gene: TRBV6-5; len: 13; d_gene: .; j_gene: TRBJ2-7; CDR3nt: TGTGCCAGCAGTTACAAGGGGTACGGCGAGCAGTACTTC; CDR3aa: CASSYKGYGEQYF
abundance: .; v_gene: TRBV2; len: 12; d_gene: .; j_gene: TRBJ1-4; CDR3nt: TGTGCCAGCGCGCCCGGGCGAGAAAAACTGTTTTTT; CDR3aa: CASAPGREKLFF
abundance: .; v_gene: TRBV6-1; len: 14; d_gene: TRBD1; j_gene: TRBJ1-1; CDR3nt: TGTGCCAGCACCCTTCCCGACAGGGGAACTGAAGCTTTCTTT; CDR3aa: CASTLPDRGTEAFF
abundance: .; v_gene: TRBV7-3; len: 16; d_gene: .; j_gene: TRBJ2-1; CDR3nt: TGTGCCAGCAGCCCGGGGGCGGGAAGCCTAGGAAATGAGCAGTTCTTC; CDR3aa: CASSPGAGSLGNEQFF
abundance: few; v_gene: TRBV20-1; len: 15; d_gene: TRBD2; j_gene: TRBJ2-7; CDR3nt: TGCAGTGCACCCGGACTAGCTGGCCCCCCCTACGAGCAGTACTTC; CDR3aa: CSAPGLAGPPYEQYF
abundance: .; v_gene: TRBV6-2/TRBV6-3; len: 14; d_gene: .; j_gene: TRBJ2-1; CDR3nt: TGTGCCAGCACCCCGGGCCGACTTAACAATGAGCAGTTCTTC; CDR3aa: CASTPGRLNNEQFF
abundance: .; v_gene: TRBV6-1; len: 16; d_gene: TRBD1; j_gene: TRBJ1-2; CDR3nt: TGTGCCAGCAGGTTTGGACAGGCGACAGGGGGAGTTGGCTACACCTTC; CDR3aa: CASRFGQATGGVGYTF
abundance: few; v_gene: TRBV27; len: 16; d_gene: .; j_gene: TRBJ2-1; CDR3nt: TGTGCCAGCAGTTTATCGGTACTCGACAACTACAATGAGCAGTTCTTC; CDR3aa: CASSLSVLDNYNEQFF
abundance: few; v_gene: TRBV27; len: 14; d_gene: .; j_gene: TRBJ1-1; CDR3nt: TGTGCCAGCAGTTTCCAGGGTACGAACACTGAAGCTTTCTTT; CDR3aa: CASSFQGTNTEAFF
abundance: .; v_gene: TRBV6-5; len: 12; d_gene: .; j_gene: TRBJ1-5; CDR3nt: TGTGCCAGCAGTTCGGGCTGGGGGCCCCAGCATTTT; CDR3aa: CASSSGWGPQHF
abundance: few; v_gene: TRBV4-3; len: 16; d_gene: .; j_gene: TRBJ2-2; CDR3nt: TGCGCCAGCAGCCAAGATTGGGGTATGAACACCGGGGAGCTGTTTTTT; CDR3aa: CASSQDWGMNTGELFF
abundance: .; v_gene: TRBV7-2; len: 16; d_gene: TRBD2; j_gene: TRBJ2-1; CDR3nt: TGTGCCAGCAGCCTAGTCGGGGCGGGGGTACGGAATGAGCAGTTCTTC; CDR3aa: CASSLVGAGVRNEQFF
abundance: .; v_gene: TRBV6-2/TRBV6-3; len: 16; d_gene: .; j_gene: TRBJ1-5; CDR3nt: TGTGCCAGCAGTTCCGAATGGGGGGGAGGCGGCCAGCCCCAGCATTTT; CDR3aa: CASSSEWGGGGQPQHF
abundance: .; v_gene: TRBV24-1; len: 14; d_gene: .; j_gene: TRBJ2-3; CDR3nt: TGTGCCACCAGTCCCGCAAAGGGCGCGGGTCCGCAGTATTTT; CDR3aa: CATSPAKGAGPQYF
abundance: .; v_gene: TRBV27; len: 14; d_gene: .; j_gene: TRBJ2-3; CDR3nt: TGTGCCAGCAGTTTTCGGGAAAGCAATCAGCCCCAGTATTTT; CDR3aa: CASSFRESNQPQYF
abundance: few; v_gene: TRBV6-5; len: 15; d_gene: TRBD2; j_gene: TRBJ2-7; CDR3nt: TGTGCCAGCAGTTTACTAGCGGGAGGGTATTACGAGCAGTACTTC; CDR3aa: CASSLLAGGYYEQYF
abundance: .; v_gene: TRBV7-6; len: 15; d_gene: .; j_gene: TRBJ2-1; CDR3nt: TGTGCCAGCAGCCCTCAGCGGGCTTCCTACAATGAGCAGTTCTTC; CDR3aa: CASSPQRASYNEQFF
abundance: .; v_gene: TRBV28; len: 14; d_gene: TRBD2; j_gene: TRBJ2-7; CDR3nt: TGTGCCAGCAGAACTAGCGGGAAAACCTACGAGCAGTACTTC; CDR3aa: CASRTSGKTYEQYF
abundance: .; v_gene: TRBV5-4; len: 13; d_gene: .; j_gene: TRBJ2-1; CDR3nt: TGTGCCAGCAGCTTGGGCGCGGGGAATGAGCAGTTCTTC; CDR3aa: CASSLGAGNEQFF
abundance: .; v_gene: TRBV12-3/TRBV12-4; len: 16; d_gene: TRBD1; j_gene: TRBJ1-5; CDR3nt: TGTGCCAGCAGCCAAAGACAGGGGGGTGACAATCAGCCCCAGCATTTT; CDR3aa: CASSQRQGGDNQPQHF
abundance: .; v_gene: TRBV5-1; len: 14; d_gene: .; j_gene: TRBJ2-3; CDR3nt: TGCGCCAGCAGCTTGGACAGGGTCACAGATACGCAGTATTTT; CDR3aa: CASSLDRVTDTQYF
abundance: few; v_gene: TRBV6-2/TRBV6-3; len: 13; d_gene: TRBD1; j_gene: TRBJ1-5; CDR3nt: TGTGCCAGCACCGTGGACAGGGTTCAGCCCCAGCATTTT; CDR3aa: CASTVDRVQPQHF
abundance: few; v_gene: TRBV27; len: 12; d_gene: .; j_gene: TRBJ2-3; CDR3nt: TGTGCCAGCTCCCAAGGGGTAGATACGCAGTATTTT; CDR3aa: CASSQGVDTQYF
abundance: few; v_gene: TRBV20-1; len: 13; d_gene: .; j_gene: TRBJ2-7; CDR3nt: TGCAGTGCTAGATTCAGTAGCTCCTACGAGCAGTACTTC; CDR3aa: CSARFSSSYEQYF
abundance: .; v_gene: TRBV20-1; len: 14; d_gene: TRBD2; j_gene: TRBJ2-1; CDR3nt: TGCAGTGCTAGAGGGGCTAGCGGGATGGGTGAGCAGTTCTTC; CDR3aa: CSARGASGMGEQFF
abundance: .; v_gene: TRBV6-5; len: 17; d_gene: .; j_gene: TRBJ2-6; CDR3nt: TGTGCCAGCAGTTGGAGAGGGGGGGAGGGTGGGGCCAACGTCCTGACTTTC; CDR3aa: CASSWRGGEGGANVLTF
abundance: .; v_gene: TRBV27; len: 15; d_gene: .; j_gene: TRBJ2-7; CDR3nt: TGTGCCAGCAGTTTAAAATCAGGGTCCGCCTACGAGCAGTACTTC; CDR3aa: CASSLKSGSAYEQYF
abundance: few; v_gene: TRBV6-5; len: 14; d_gene: TRBD1; j_gene: TRBJ1-1; CDR3nt: TGTGCCAGCAGTTCGTCAGGGGGAAGCACTGAAGCTTTCTTT; CDR3aa: CASSSSGGSTEAFF
abundance: .; v_gene: TRBV28; len: 15; d_gene: .; j_gene: TRBJ1-2; CDR3nt: TGTGCCAGCAGCCCCAGGGGTGGGGGAAACTATGGCTACACCTTC; CDR3aa: CASSPRGGGNYGYTF